This TCR beta chain was observed in a study of cytomegalovirus exposure and HLA in healthy donors. Study findings and constraints: A missense variant in DCLRE1C was later tied to TCR beta V- and J-gene trimming.

In the PCR, 60 Vbeta and 13 Jbeta primers were used. TCRdb keeps only in-frame clones here, not all; method: immunoSEQ multiplex PCR. Here the sample spans about 150,000 clones, 84% being singletons. Concerning this clone: Its specificity is unknown.

V was clipped by 4 bases and J by 0 bases; unmatched bases: 8. This CDR3 region has 18 residues. Germline loops: CDR1 SGDLS, CDR2 YYNGEE. The sample was PBMCs. The TCR sequence derives from a girl aged 10 to 17 in good health and CMV-seropositive. V gene TRBV9 combines with J gene TRBJ1-6, with 9 positions matching TRBD1. The CDR3 DNA reads as TGTGCCAGCAGCCCAGAGGGACAGGGAAGCTCCTATAATTCACCCCTCCACTTT. Protein sequence: CASSPEGQGSSYNSPLHF. The full variable domain, rest sourced from reference TRBV9 and TRBJ1-6, is DSGVTQTPKHLITATGQRVTLRCSPRSGDLSVYWYQQSLDQGLQFLIQYYNGEERAKGNILERFSAQQFPDLHSELNLSSLELGDSALYFCASSPEGQGSSYNSPLHFGNGTRLTVT.